This T cell receptor beta chain was found in a study of PD-1 blockade in classical Hodgkin lymphoma. On this clone: Its antigen is currently unknown.

General study findings and limits: Baseline diversity resembling that of newly diagnosed patients was seen in complete responders. In newly diagnosed patients, baseline TCR diversity was reportedly below that of healthy donors. Patients starting nivolumab under 1 year after ASCT were excluded.

The CDR3 has 13 amino acids. Looked up from germline, CDR1 is SEHNR and CDR2 is FQNEAQ (reference sequence). With 3 bases removed from V and 1 base from J, the gap between germline ends came to 6 bases. Assay used: immunoSEQ multiplex PCR; TCRdb lists only in-frame clones, some missing. The sample holds about 26,000 clones, under 90% seen once. There was relapse after autologous stem cell transplantation in every patient, and there was variation in brentuximab vedotin exposure. The patients, who had relapsed/refractory classical Hodgkin lymphoma, achieved best responses of complete response, partial response or progressive disease.

The TCR originated in a human donor with classical Hodgkin lymphoma. This sample comprised peripheral blood mononuclear cells (PBMCs), obtained at baseline. The V call is TRBV7-9, the J call TRBJ1-1, with no clear D. As DNA, the CDR3 is TGTGCCAGCAGCTTTGACACGAACACTGAAGCTTTCTTT. Amino acids: CASSFDTNTEAFF. Full variable domain (missing parts from reference TRBV7-9 and TRBJ1-1): DTGVSQNPRHKITKRGQNVTFRCDPISEHNRLYWYRQTLGQGPEFLTYFQNEAQLEKSRLLSDRFSAERPKGSFSTLEIQRTEQGDSAMYLCASSFDTNTEAFFGQGTRLTVV.